A single sample gave rise to the 13 T cell receptor beta chains below, sequenced in a study of T cells in Graves' hyperthyroidism and ophthalmopathy. Researchers took RNA transcripts and amplified the TCR beta CDR3 regions from them. HTBI primers drove first-round RT-PCR of the TCR CDR3. MiXCR, applied by TCRdb to the multiplex PCR reads, yields one record per CDR3 protein. This table holds approximately 400,000 distinct CDR3 sequences, roughly 13% found once. The sample consisted of blood. Receptors originate from a man younger than 40 with Graves' hyperthyroidism that later progressed to Graves' ophthalmopathy.

This chain links TRBV20-1 with TRBJ2-3; 11 bases are a match to TRBD2. Germline V gene data show CDR1 as DFQATT and CDR2 as SNEGSKA (reference sequence). The CDR3 runs 18 residues. With 0 bases clipped from V and 5 bases from J, the junction kept 13 bases outside the gene matches. The CDR3 loop reads CSARDRRASGGPGDTQYF. For the CDR3, the DNA is TGCAGTGCTAGAGACCGGAGGGCTAGCGGGGGGCCCGGAGATACGCAGTATTTT.

This clonotype was found many times. The chain is built from TRBV5-1 and TRBJ1-2, with no clear D. V was shortened by 0 bases and J by 7 bases, with 10 bases between the two germline ends. CDR3 size: 13 residues. Germline V gene lookup returns CDR1 SGHRS and CDR2 YFSETQ. The CDR3 is CASSLDPWSGYTF. The CDR3 DNA sequence: TGCGCCAGCAGCTTGGACCCATGGAGTGGCTACACCTTC.

This clonotype was counted at least ten times. The rearrangement joins TRBV13 to TRBJ2-1; unclear D gene. Trimming shortened V by 5 bases and J by 6 bases, and 23 bases separated the two germline ends. Germline V gene sequence: CDR1 PRHDT, CDR2 FYEKMQ (reference sequence). The CDR3 extends over 17 amino acids. The CDR3 bases are TGTGCCAGCAGCCCACACCAATACCCAGATAGTGGCAATGAGCAGTTCTTC. This sequence encodes CASSPHQYPDSGNEQFF. The full variable domain, its missing parts supplied by reference TRBV13 and TRBJ2-1, is AAGVIQSPRHLIKEKRETATLKCYPIPRHDTVYWYQQGPGQDPQFLISFYEKMQSDKGSIPDRFSAQQFSDYHSELNMSSLELGDSALYFCASSPHQYPDSGNEQFFGPGTRLTVL.

There are many counts of this clonotype. This chain joins TRBV11-3 and TRBJ2-1; no clear D gene. Germline V CDR1 and CDR2: SGHNT, YENEEA. The CDR3 runs to 14 residues. Trimming left V 2 bases short and J 5 bases short, with 10 bases between. In nucleotides, the CDR3 is TGTGCCAGCAGCTTATCGGCGGCTCACAATGAGCAGTTCTTC. Amino acid sequence: CASSLSAAHNEQFF. Together with reference TRBV11-3 and TRBJ2-1, the CDR3 gives the full variable domain: EAGVVQSPRYKIIEKKQPVAFWCNPISGHNTLYWYLQNLGQGPELLIRYENEEAVDDSQLPKDRFSAERLKGVDSTLKIQPAELGDSAVYLCASSLSAAHNEQFFGPGTRLTVL.

This chain joins TRBV4-1 and TRBJ1-1, with 12 positions matching TRBD1. Germline V gene lookup returns CDR1 MGHRA and CDR2 YSYEKL. The ends lost 3 bases at V and 11 bases at J; junction bases unmatched: 19. This CDR3 comprises 18 residues. The CDR3 nucleotides read TGCGCCAGCAGCCAGCCCCCGGGACAGGGGGCCGCCAATCTGCTGGCTTTCTTT. Its protein is CASSQPPGQGAANLLAFF.

This clonotype was observed a handful of times. The chain joins TRBV3-1 to TRBJ1-6; weak D call: TRBD1 (5 bases). Germline loops: CDR1 LGHDT, CDR2 YNNKEL (reference sequence). This CDR3 contains 15 residues. V lost 0 bases and J lost 10, with 13 bases in between. CDR3 bases: TGTGCCAGCAGCCAAGATATGTCAGGGCGGTCACCCCTCCACTTT. Its protein is CASSQDMSGRSPLHF.

A remark on this clonotype: A much larger clone lies a single base off, so this may be a read error. This CDR3 reads CASSDRVATQYF. The CDR3 coding sequence is TGTGCCAGCAGTGACAGGGTGGCGACGCAGTATTTT. V is TRBV6-2 or TRBV6-3 and J is TRBJ2-3; 7 nucleotides align to TRBD1. Germline CDR1 reads MNHEY; CDR2 reads SVGEGT. With 5 bases clipped from V and 9 bases from J, the junction kept 5 bases outside the gene matches. The CDR3 runs 12 residues.

This clonotype was found many times. V usage is TRBV13 and J usage is TRBJ2-7; D might be TRBD1 (6 bases). Germline loops: CDR1 PRHDT, CDR2 FYEKMQ (reference sequence). V lost 5 bases to trimming and J lost 3 bases, with 11 bases between them. The CDR3 sequence is 13 residues long. The CDR3 is CASSLLQGYEQYF. The CDR3 DNA sequence: TGTGCCAGCAGCCTTCTACAGGGCTACGAGCAGTACTTC.

Only a few counts were recorded for this clonotype. This sequence joins TRBV28 and TRBJ1-1; D gene unclear. The germline V gene encodes CDR1 MDHEN and CDR2 SYDVKM. The V end was cut by 5 bases, the J end by 5 bases, with 9 bases between. This CDR3 is built from 12 residues. DNA for the CDR3: TGTGCCAGCAGTCTTACGAAGACTGAAGCTTTCTTT. Its protein is CASSLTKTEAFF.

This clonotype appeared a single time. This chain joins TRBV3-1 and TRBJ1-1; D call uncertain. From germline, CDR1 is LGHDT and CDR2 YNNKEL (reference sequence). This CDR3 is built from 13 residues. The V end was cut by 1 base, the J end by 8 bases, with 11 bases between. The CDR3: CASSQVDMTEAFF. The CDR3, as DNA: TGTGCCAGCAGCCAAGTAGATATGACAGAAGCTTTCTTT.

This clonotype was detected ten times or more. The chain combines TRBV7-2 with TRBJ1-6; 8 nucleotides align to TRBD1. CDR1 and CDR2 (germline): SGHTA, FQGNSA. CDR3 length: 16 amino acids. With V trimmed by 4 bases and J by 6 bases, 8 bases remained unmatched. CDR3 DNA: TGTGCCAGCAGCTCGAATGGACAGGGTAGTAATTCACCCCTCCACTTT. Its protein product is CASSSNGQGSNSPLHF.

This clonotype was found many times. This chain joins TRBV28 and TRBJ2-2, with 10 bases lining up with TRBD2. The CDR3 runs to 16 residues. Germline trimming cut 6 bases from V and 2 bases from J; bases unmatched to any gene: 6. CDR1 and CDR2 from the germline V gene are MDHEN and SYDVKM. The CDR3 protein is CASSQLAGVNTGELFF. As DNA, the CDR3 is TGTGCCAGCAGCCAGCTAGCGGGGGTTAACACCGGGGAGCTGTTTTTT.

Ten or more counts support this clonotype. V and J are TRBV6-2 or TRBV6-3 and TRBJ2-1; 9 nucleotides agree with TRBD1. The junction had 8 bases not matched to a gene; V was cut back by 7 bases and J by 4 bases. Germline lookup yields CDR1 MNHEY and CDR2 SVGEGT. The CDR3 has 15 amino acids. The CDR3 DNA is TGTGCCAGCACCCTACGGGACAGGGTTTACAATGAGCAGTTCTTC. It encodes CASTLRDRVYNEQFF.